A selection of T cell receptor beta chains follows, all from one sample in a study of CD8 T cells in ankylosing spondylitis. Via MiXCR, TCRdb re-called the 5' RACE reads, giving one row per CDR3 protein. The sample holds 350,000 to 450,000 distinct CDR3 sequences, about 20% seen once. The sample comprised blood, either unsorted or a sorted T cell fraction (not recorded which). The source is a male donor with ankylosing spondylitis or in good health (not recorded which). CDR3s include the opening cysteine and the closing phenylalanine or tryptophan. D genes are given only for firm matches. Not all rows give a size; the values are once, few, many and, for expanded clones, a class.

clone size	J gene	D gene	V gene	CDR3 protein	CDR3 DNA
.	TRBJ2-1	.	TRBV6-5	CASSYSASWNEQFF	TGTGCCAGCAGTTACTCGGCTAGCTGGAATGAGCAGTTCTTC
few	TRBJ2-2	.	TRBV29-1	CSATRGGELFF	TGCAGCGCCACACGGGGCGGGGAGCTGTTTTTT
.	TRBJ2-5	.	TRBV12-3/TRBV12-4	CASNYRGSEETQYF	TGTGCCAGCAATTACCGGGGGTCCGAAGAGACCCAGTACTTC
.	TRBJ1-2	.	TRBV28	CASSPAGLRTIQNYGYTF	TGTGCCAGCAGTCCAGCCGGGTTGCGGACAATCCAAAACTATGGCTACACCTTC
many	TRBJ2-7	.	TRBV5-6	CASSFRQAYEQYF	TGTGCCAGCAGCTTCCGACAAGCCTACGAGCAGTACTTC
few	TRBJ2-7	.	TRBV9	CASSVGDAGTYEQYF	TGTGCCAGCAGCGTAGGAGACGCGGGGACTTACGAGCAGTACTTC
.	TRBJ2-1	.	TRBV28	CASSFPLSNEQFF	TGTGCCAGCAGTTTCCCCCTATCCAATGAGCAGTTCTTC
few	TRBJ1-2	TRBD1	TRBV27	CASSFSPQGASGYTF	TGTGCCAGCAGTTTTTCCCCACAGGGGGCGAGTGGCTACACCTTC
.	TRBJ1-2	.	TRBV24-1	CATSPTETASNYGYTF	TGTGCCACCAGTCCCACCGAGACAGCCTCTAACTATGGCTACACCTTC
.	TRBJ2-3	.	TRBV7-8	CASSLGVGGSSTDTQYF	TGTGCCAGCAGCTTAGGGGTCGGGGGTTCTAGCACAGATACGCAGTATTTT
.	TRBJ2-2	TRBD2	TRBV4-1	CASSHDPGLAGSGELFF	TGCGCCAGCAGCCATGATCCGGGACTAGCGGGCTCCGGGGAGCTGTTTTTT
.	TRBJ2-1	.	TRBV2	CASSKGVEYNEQFF	TGTGCCAGCAGTAAGGGTGTAGAGTACAATGAGCAGTTCTTC
.	TRBJ2-2	TRBD1	TRBV12-3/TRBV12-4	CASSLLDRGFPGELFF	TGTGCCAGCAGTTTGCTGGACAGGGGTTTCCCCGGGGAGCTGTTTTTT
.	TRBJ2-6	.	TRBV12-3/TRBV12-4	CASRPNLSGANVLTF	TGTGCCAGCAGACCTAACCTCTCTGGGGCCAACGTCCTGACTTTC
few	TRBJ2-7	.	TRBV7-2	CASSPMAPHEQYF	TGTGCCAGCAGCCCCATGGCTCCCCACGAGCAGTACTTC
.	TRBJ2-3	.	TRBV5-1	CASTLAPTASTDTQYF	TGCGCCAGCACCCTGGCCCCGACAGCAAGCACAGATACGCAGTATTTT
few	TRBJ2-1	TRBD1	TRBV12-3/TRBV12-4	CASSFGIHRDRKSSYNEQFF	TGTGCCAGCAGTTTTGGAATACACCGGGACAGGAAAAGTTCCTACAATGAGCAGTTCTTC
many	TRBJ2-7	.	TRBV27	CASSFGRTYEQYF	TGTGCCAGCAGTTTCGGCAGGACCTACGAGCAGTACTTC
few	TRBJ2-7	.	TRBV3-1	CASSQTHDSYEQYF	TGTGCCAGCAGCCAGACACACGACTCCTACGAGCAGTACTTC
.	TRBJ2-5	TRBD2	TRBV12-3/TRBV12-4	CASTPGLEGETQYF	TGTGCCAGCACCCCCGGACTAGAGGGGGAGACCCAGTACTTC
many	TRBJ2-1	.	TRBV4-1	CASSPFVGNNEQFF	TGCGCCAGCAGCCCCTTCGTGGGGAACAATGAGCAGTTCTTC
few	TRBJ2-7	TRBD1	TRBV12-3/TRBV12-4	CASTPGTGSSYEQYF	TGTGCCAGCACCCCAGGGACAGGGTCTTCCTACGAGCAGTACTTC
.	TRBJ2-1	TRBD2	TRBV3-1	CASSQDTGGGLPYNEHFF	TGTGCCAGCAGCCAAGATACGGGGGGGGGCCTACCCTACAATGAGCATTTCTTC
.	TRBJ2-3	.	TRBV3-1	CASSPGFGTDTQYF	TGTGCCAGCAGCCCCGGGTTCGGCACAGATACGCAGTATTTT
.	TRBJ2-5	TRBD1	TRBV11-2	CASSKSSGTVETQYF	TGTGCCAGCAGCAAATCCTCCGGGACAGTTGAGACCCAGTACTTC
few	TRBJ2-5	.	TRBV2	CASSERSFSGDSGETQYF	TGTGCCAGCAGTGAAAGGTCCTTTTCAGGGGATTCGGGAGAGACCCAGTACTTC
few	TRBJ2-3	TRBD2	TRBV6-1	CASIVVAGASTDTQYF	TGTGCCAGCATCGTCGTAGCGGGTGCTAGCACAGATACGCAGTATTTT
once	TRBJ2-7	TRBD2	TRBV4-1	CASRGGPSGVYEQYF	TGCGCCAGCAGGGGGGGCCCTAGCGGGGTGTACGAGCAGTACTTC
.	TRBJ2-6	.	TRBV29-1	CSVVGSSGANVLTF	TGCAGCGTTGTTGGATCCTCTGGGGCCAACGTCCTGACTTTC
.	TRBJ2-5	TRBD1	TRBV12-3/TRBV12-4	CASGRQGLAETQYF	TGTGCCAGCGGCCGACAGGGGTTGGCGGAGACCCAGTACTTC
.	TRBJ1-1	TRBD1	TRBV12-3/TRBV12-4	CASSPRGPSETEAFF	TGTGCCAGCAGCCCCAGGGGGCCCTCGGAGACTGAAGCTTTCTTT
.	TRBJ2-7	.	TRBV7-9	CASSPTGFVSYEQYF	TGTGCCAGCAGCCCAACAGGGTTTGTATCCTACGAGCAGTACTTC
.	TRBJ2-2	TRBD2	TRBV5-6	CASSYASGGLGTGELFF	TGTGCCAGCAGCTACGCTAGCGGGGGGCTGGGGACCGGGGAGCTGTTTTTT
.	TRBJ2-7	TRBD1	TRBV9	CASSNTGTGAGEQYF	TGTGCCAGCAGCAACACCGGGACAGGGGCGGGCGAGCAGTACTTC
few	TRBJ2-5	TRBD2	TRBV5-1	CASSWRGGSQETQYF	TGCGCCAGCAGCTGGCGGGGGGGCTCACAAGAGACCCAGTACTTC
.	TRBJ2-3	.	TRBV18	CASSPTAPDTQYF	TGTGCCAGCTCACCAACAGCTCCAGATACGCAGTATTTT
.	TRBJ2-1	TRBD1	TRBV3-1	CASSQDLGRGRYNEQFF	TGTGCCAGCAGCCAAGATCTAGGCAGGGGGCGTTACAATGAGCAGTTCTTC
.	TRBJ2-1	TRBD2	TRBV27	CASSVGSGGVYEQFF	TGTGCCAGCAGTGTAGGTAGCGGGGGGGTATATGAGCAGTTCTTC
.	TRBJ2-2	.	TRBV24-1	CATSQGYTGELFF	TGTGCCACCAGTCAGGGATACACCGGGGAGCTGTTTTTT
.	TRBJ2-1	.	TRBV29-1	CSAGDPTFDDKFF	TGCAGCGCAGGGGACCCAACTTTCGACGATAAGTTCTTC
many	TRBJ2-7	.	TRBV9	CASSGDGYEQYF	TGTGCCAGCAGCGGGGACGGCTACGAGCAGTACTTC
few	TRBJ2-3	.	TRBV12-3/TRBV12-4	CASSFLGPDTQYF	TGTGCCAGCAGTTTCTTGGGGCCAGATACGCAGTATTTT
.	TRBJ2-2	.	TRBV3-1	CASSQENRRAVTGELFF	TGTGCCAGCAGCCAAGAGAATCGGCGGGCGGTCACCGGGGAGCTGTTTTTT
.	TRBJ2-7	TRBD1	TRBV20-1	CSARTHRGSSYEQYF	TGCAGTGCTAGAACCCACAGGGGGAGCTCCTACGAGCAGTACTTC
.	TRBJ2-7	.	TRBV12-3/TRBV12-4	CASSLTFYEQYF	TGTGCCAGCAGCCTGACGTTCTACGAGCAGTACTTC
few	TRBJ2-1	TRBD1	TRBV28	CASKSGTGPYNEQFF	TGTGCCAGCAAGTCCGGGACAGGGCCCTACAATGAGCAGTTCTTC
few	TRBJ2-1	TRBD2	TRBV9	CASSPPGWGGSSYNEQFF	TGTGCCAGCAGCCCACCCGGTTGGGGGGGTAGCTCCTACAATGAGCAGTTCTTC
.	TRBJ2-3	.	TRBV6-5	CASSYIAGTDTQYF	TGTGCCAGCAGTTACATTGCCGGCACAGATACGCAGTATTTT
.	TRBJ2-1	.	TRBV4-1	CASSDIRGKYNEQFF	TGCGCCAGCAGCGATATTCGGGGTAAATACAATGAGCAGTTCTTC
many	TRBJ1-1	.	TRBV12-3/TRBV12-4	CASSSGLTEAFF	TGTGCCAGCAGTTCAGGGCTGACTGAAGCTTTCTTT
few	TRBJ2-7	.	TRBV11-2	CASSLGGGGEQYF	TGTGCCAGCAGCTTAGGGGGTGGTGGCGAGCAGTACTTC
.	TRBJ2-1	.	TRBV12-3/TRBV12-4	CASSLATTHNEQFF	TGTGCCAGCAGTTTAGCCACGACACACAATGAGCAGTTCTTC
.	TRBJ2-3	.	TRBV7-2	CASSLALSSTDTQYF	TGTGCCAGCAGCTTAGCGCTTTCTAGCACAGATACGCAGTATTTT
.	TRBJ2-7	TRBD2	TRBV20-1	CSARTLAGAQQYF	TGCAGTGCTAGGACTCTAGCGGGGGCCCAGCAGTACTTC
.	TRBJ2-3	.	TRBV9	CASSSSTTQYF	TGTGCCAGCAGTTCCTCGACTACGCAGTATTTT
few	TRBJ2-3	TRBD1	TRBV28	CASRAPGQGNTDTQYF	TGTGCCAGCAGGGCACCCGGACAGGGGAACACAGATACGCAGTATTTT
.	TRBJ2-2	.	TRBV29-1	CSGVRSGELFF	TGCAGCGGGGTTCGCTCCGGGGAGCTGTTTTTT
few	TRBJ2-1	.	TRBV5-6	CASSLVGGLDEQFF	TGTGCCAGCAGCTTGGTGGGGGGGCTGGATGAGCAGTTCTTC
.	TRBJ2-7	.	TRBV11-2	CASSLVAFSYEQYF	TGTGCCAGCAGCTTAGTCGCATTCTCCTACGAGCAGTACTTC
few	TRBJ1-6	TRBD1	TRBV7-9	CASSEGVDREHF	TGTGCCAGCAGCGAGGGTGTGGACAGGGAGCACTTT